The rows below give T cell receptor beta chains drawn from one sample of a study of vaccination effects on CD4 cells after COVID-19. The antigens of these receptors remain unknown. Generated by immunoSEQ multiplex PCR, the TCRdb table keeps only in-frame clones and is missing some. The profile shows some 63,000 clones, 55% to 75% of them singletons. Source: CD4+ T cells from PBMCs cultured without peptide, taken before COVID-19 vaccination. These receptors were collected from a human donor who had a prior SARS-CoV-2 infection. Each CDR3 is given with its conserved first and last residue. D genes are given only for firm matches. The listing skips clone size in some rows; elsewhere it reads once, few, many or a size class.

cdr3_aa cdr3_nt d_call v_call clone_size j_call
CASSLTRSTDTQYF TGTGCCAGCAGCTTAACGAGGAGCACAGATACGCAGTATTTT . TRBV11-3 . TRBJ2-3
CASSQWGTTPINYGYTF TGCGCCAGCAGCCAATGGGGTACCACCCCAATAAACTATGGCTACACCTTC . TRBV4-1 . TRBJ1-2
CASSWGLAGGLLNEQFF TGCGCCAGCAGCTGGGGACTAGCGGGAGGGCTTTTGAATGAGCAGTTCTTC TRBD2 TRBV5-1 . TRBJ2-1
CASSMGVFQPQHF TGTGCCAGTAGTATGGGGGTTTTTCAGCCCCAGCATTTT . TRBV19 once TRBJ1-5
CASSRLGVNTEAFF TGTGCCAGCAGCCGTCTGGGGGTGAACACTGAAGCTTTCTTT . TRBV3-1/TRBV3-2 . TRBJ1-1
CASSYLGNEQFF TGTGCCAGCAGTTACCTCGGCAATGAGCAGTTCTTC . TRBV6-5 . TRBJ2-1
CASSQNPPYEQYF TGTGCCAGCAGCCAGAACCCCCCCTACGAGCAGTACTTC . TRBV11-1 . TRBJ2-7
CASSPRDRGYEQYF TGTGCCAGCAGCCCCCGGGACAGGGGTTACGAGCAGTACTTC TRBD1 TRBV13 . TRBJ2-7
CASSHGLAGYEQYF TGTGCCAGCAGCCATGGACTAGCGGGGTACGAGCAGTACTTC TRBD2 TRBV9 . TRBJ2-7
CASSGVFEETQYF TGTGCCAGCAGTGGGGTTTTCGAGGAGACCCAGTACTTC . TRBV2 . TRBJ2-5
CASSEAGESTDTQYF TGTGCCAGCAGTGAAGCGGGGGAGAGCACAGATACGCAGTATTTT . TRBV2 . TRBJ2-3
CASSPIPTSPLHF TGCGCCAGCAGCCCGATCCCCACTTCACCCCTCCACTTT . TRBV5-1 few TRBJ1-6
CASSPSTLDHEQFF TGTGCCAGCTCACCATCTACTCTGGACCATGAGCAGTTCTTC . TRBV18 . TRBJ2-1
CASSPPGDSEKLFF TGTGCCAGCTCACCACCGGGGGACAGTGAAAAACTGTTTTTT TRBD1 TRBV18 . TRBJ1-4
CASSRRVTEAFF TGTGCCAGCAGCCGTAGGGTTACTGAAGCTTTCTTT . TRBV11-3 . TRBJ1-1
CASSRDRATGELFF TGTGCCAGCTCGCGGGACAGAGCCACCGGGGAGCTGTTTTTT . TRBV18 . TRBJ2-2
CASGAAGEQFF TGTGCTAGTGGAGCAGCTGGGGAGCAGTTCTTC . TRBV12-5 . TRBJ2-1
CASSFGGIMNTEAFF TGTGCCAGCAGCTTCGGGGGAATCATGAACACTGAAGCTTTCTTT . TRBV7-9 . TRBJ1-1
CSASIKAGSYEQYF TGCAGTGCTAGTATAAAGGCCGGCTCCTACGAGCAGTACTTC . TRBV20-1 . TRBJ2-7
CASSSPSSHEQYF TGCGCCAGCAGCTCCCCCTCTAGCCACGAGCAGTACTTC . TRBV5-1 . TRBJ2-7
CASSITSSGGSSYNEQFF TGTGCCAGTAGTATAACCTCTAGCGGGGGTAGCTCCTACAATGAGCAGTTCTTC TRBD2 TRBV19 few TRBJ2-1
CASSLSRNEQFF TGTGCCAGCAGCTTGTCTCGCAATGAGCAGTTCTTC . TRBV5-4 . TRBJ2-1
CASSMWLAGGVGELFF TGTGCCAGTAGTATGTGGCTAGCGGGAGGGGTCGGGGAGCTGTTTTTT TRBD2 TRBV19 . TRBJ2-2
CASSLAVAFTDTQYF TGTGCCAGCAGCTTAGCGGTTGCTTTCACAGATACGCAGTATTTT . TRBV7-2 . TRBJ2-3
CASSLAGDRGYTEAFF TGTGCCAGCAGCTTGGCCGGGGACAGGGGGTACACTGAAGCTTTCTTT TRBD1 TRBV5-6 . TRBJ1-1
CASSPDRYYEQYF TGCGCCAGCAGCCCGGACAGGTACTACGAGCAGTACTTC TRBD1 TRBV5-1 . TRBJ2-7
CASSLPRGTGEEPREKLFF TGTGCCAGCAGTCTCCCGCGAGGGACAGGCGAAGAACCGCGGGAAAAACTGTTTTTT TRBD1 TRBV6-2/TRBV6-3 once TRBJ1-4
CASSNQGYTEAFF TGTGCCAGCAGCAATCAGGGATACACTGAAGCTTTCTTT . TRBV27 few TRBJ1-1
CASSADRGLQETQYF TGTGCCAGCAGTGCGGACAGGGGCCTCCAAGAGACCCAGTACTTC TRBD1 TRBV2 . TRBJ2-5
CASSSLRQGNSPLHF TGTGCCAGCAGCTCCCTCCGACAGGGAAATTCACCCCTCCACTTT TRBD1 TRBV28 . TRBJ1-6
CASSTRLAGDNEQFF TGTGCCAGCAGCACCCGACTAGCGGGGGACAATGAGCAGTTCTTC TRBD2 TRBV11-2 . TRBJ2-1
CASKSPRDQETQYF TGTGCCAGCAAGAGTCCCAGGGATCAAGAGACCCAGTACTTC . TRBV6-5 . TRBJ2-5
CASSPTTLANTGELFF TGCGCCAGCAGCCCAACTACCCTAGCGAACACCGGGGAGCTGTTTTTT . TRBV5-1 once TRBJ2-2
CATSRGDSTNTGELFF TGTGCCACCAGCAGAGGAGACAGTACGAACACCGGGGAGCTGTTTTTT . TRBV15 . TRBJ2-2
CASSGRTAQETQYF TGTGCCAGCAGCGGGCGGACAGCCCAAGAGACCCAGTACTTC . TRBV9 . TRBJ2-5
CASSKWDRELYQPQHF TGTGCCAGTAGTAAATGGGACAGGGAACTTTATCAGCCCCAGCATTTT TRBD1 TRBV19 . TRBJ1-5
CASSPGQGLTYEQYF TGTGCCAGCTCACCGGGACAGGGGTTAACCTACGAGCAGTACTTC TRBD1 TRBV18 . TRBJ2-7
CASSQDRLVYSSTDTQYF TGTGCCAGCAGCCAAGATCGACTTGTTTACTCTAGCACAGATACGCAGTATTTT . TRBV3-1/TRBV3-2 . TRBJ2-3
CASRQINQPQHF TGTGCCAGTCGACAAATCAATCAGCCCCAGCATTTT . TRBV6-6 . TRBJ1-5
CASSEHTSGGAGGEQFF TGTGCCAGCAGTGAACATACTAGCGGGGGGGCGGGTGGTGAGCAGTTCTTC TRBD2 TRBV6-1 . TRBJ2-1
CASSPGRATEQFF TGTGCCAGCAGCCCTGGGAGGGCCACTGAGCAGTTCTTC TRBD2 TRBV7-3 . TRBJ2-1
CASRSNLGQGAYEQYF TGCGCCAGCAGATCGAATCTCGGACAGGGGGCCTACGAGCAGTACTTC TRBD1 TRBV10-1 once TRBJ2-7
CASSQDARSEQFF TGCGCCAGCAGCCAAGATGCCCGGAGTGAGCAGTTCTTC . TRBV4-1 . TRBJ2-1